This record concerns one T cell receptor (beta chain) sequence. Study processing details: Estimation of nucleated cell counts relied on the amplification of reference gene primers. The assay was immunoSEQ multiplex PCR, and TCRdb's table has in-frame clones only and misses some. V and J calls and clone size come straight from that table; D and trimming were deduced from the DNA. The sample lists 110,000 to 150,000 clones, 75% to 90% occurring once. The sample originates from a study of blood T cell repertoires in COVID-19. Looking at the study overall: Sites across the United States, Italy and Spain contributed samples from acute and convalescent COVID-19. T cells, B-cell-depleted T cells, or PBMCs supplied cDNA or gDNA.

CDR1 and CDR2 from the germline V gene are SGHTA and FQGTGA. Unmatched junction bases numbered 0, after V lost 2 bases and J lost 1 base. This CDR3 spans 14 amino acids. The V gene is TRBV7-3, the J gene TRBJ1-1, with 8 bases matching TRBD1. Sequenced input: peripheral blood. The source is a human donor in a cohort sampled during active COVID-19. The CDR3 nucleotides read TGTGCCAGCAGCTTACAGGGGGCGAACACTGAAGCTTTCTTT. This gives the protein CASSLQGANTEAFF.